This TCR beta chain is drawn from a study of blood T cell repertoires in COVID-19. Study summary: The United States, Italy and Spain provided the acute and convalescent COVID-19 samples. PBMCs, B-cell-depleted T cells, or T cells provided the cDNA or gDNA that made up the material.

In the study's own analysis: Amplification of reference gene primers was used by the study to estimate nucleated cell counts. Profiled with immunoSEQ multiplex PCR; TCRdb holds only in-frame clones, not every one. V and J calls and clone size are given by that table; D and trimming were obtained from the DNA. The sample has 150,000 to 200,000 clones; around nine tenths are singletons. V was pared by 4 bases and J by 0 bases, with 9 bases between. This CDR3 region has 15 residues. Germline V gene lookup returns CDR1 LGHNA and CDR2 YSLEER. The TCR sequence derives from a human donor in a cohort sampled during active COVID-19. Specimen: peripheral blood. This rearrangement joins TRBV4-3 to TRBJ2-2; D is uncertain. CDR3 protein: CASSPNMANTGELFF. The CDR3 region has the DNA TGCGCCAGCAGCCCAAACATGGCGAACACCGGGGAGCTGTTTTTT.